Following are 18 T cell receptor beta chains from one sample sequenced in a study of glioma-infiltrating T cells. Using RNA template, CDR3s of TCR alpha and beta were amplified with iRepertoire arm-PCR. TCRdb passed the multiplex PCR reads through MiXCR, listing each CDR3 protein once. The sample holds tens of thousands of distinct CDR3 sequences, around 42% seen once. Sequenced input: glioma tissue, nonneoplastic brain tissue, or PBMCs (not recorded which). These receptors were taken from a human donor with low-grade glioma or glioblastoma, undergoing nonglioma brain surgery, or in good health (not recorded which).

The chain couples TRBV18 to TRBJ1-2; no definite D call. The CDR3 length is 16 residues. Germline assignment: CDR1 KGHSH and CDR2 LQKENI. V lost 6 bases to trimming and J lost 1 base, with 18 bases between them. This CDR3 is CASSFSRYSLNYGYTF. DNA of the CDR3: TGTGCCAGCTCGTTTTCTCGGTACAGCCTTAACTATGGCTACACCTTC.

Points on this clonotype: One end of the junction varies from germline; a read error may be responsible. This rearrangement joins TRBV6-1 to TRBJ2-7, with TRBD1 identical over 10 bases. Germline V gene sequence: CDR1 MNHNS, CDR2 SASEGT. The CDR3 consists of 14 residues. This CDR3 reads CVSSRQGATYEQYF. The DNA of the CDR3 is TGCGTCAGCAGTCGACAGGGGGCTACCTACGAGCAGTACTTC.

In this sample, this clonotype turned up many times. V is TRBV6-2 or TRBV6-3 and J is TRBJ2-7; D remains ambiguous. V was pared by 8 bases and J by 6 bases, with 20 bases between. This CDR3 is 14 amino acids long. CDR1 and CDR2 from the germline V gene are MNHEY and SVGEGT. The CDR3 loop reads CASENELLFGEQYF. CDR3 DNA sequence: TGTGCCAGCGAAAACGAGCTTCTCTTCGGCGAGCAGTACTTC.

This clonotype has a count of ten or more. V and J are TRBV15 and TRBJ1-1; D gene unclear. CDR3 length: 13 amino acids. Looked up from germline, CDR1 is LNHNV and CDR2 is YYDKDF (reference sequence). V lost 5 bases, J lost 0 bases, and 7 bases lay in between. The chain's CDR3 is CATSLHVNTEAFF. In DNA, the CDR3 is TGTGCCACCAGCCTCCACGTGAACACTGAAGCTTTCTTT.

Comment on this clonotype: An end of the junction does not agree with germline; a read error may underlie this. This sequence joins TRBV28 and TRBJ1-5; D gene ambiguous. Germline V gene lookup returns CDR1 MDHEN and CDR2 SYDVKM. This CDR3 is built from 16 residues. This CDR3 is CASSLSPGLSHQPQHF. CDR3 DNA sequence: TGTGCCAGCAGTTTAAGTCCGGGCCTTAGCCACCAGCCCCAACATTTT.

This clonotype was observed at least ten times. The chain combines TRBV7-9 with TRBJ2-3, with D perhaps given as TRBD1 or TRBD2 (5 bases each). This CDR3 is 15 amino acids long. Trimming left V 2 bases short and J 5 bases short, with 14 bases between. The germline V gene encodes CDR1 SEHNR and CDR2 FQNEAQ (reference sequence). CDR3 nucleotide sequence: TGTGCCAGCAGCTTAACGGGGAATCAGGGAGATACGCAGTATTTT. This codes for CASSLTGNQGDTQYF.

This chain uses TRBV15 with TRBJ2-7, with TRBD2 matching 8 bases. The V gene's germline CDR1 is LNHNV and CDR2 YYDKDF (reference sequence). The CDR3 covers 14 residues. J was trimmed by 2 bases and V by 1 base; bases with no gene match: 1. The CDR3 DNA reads TGTGCCACCAGCAGAGCGGGGGGGCCCTACGAGCAGTACTTC. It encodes CATSRAGGPYEQYF.

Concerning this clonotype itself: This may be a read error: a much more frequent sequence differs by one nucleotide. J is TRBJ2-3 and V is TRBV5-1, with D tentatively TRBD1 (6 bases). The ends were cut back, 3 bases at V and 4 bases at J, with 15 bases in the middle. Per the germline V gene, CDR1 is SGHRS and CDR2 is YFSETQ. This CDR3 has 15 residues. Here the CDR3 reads CASSSDSHRADTQYF. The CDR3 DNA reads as TGCGCCAGCAGCTCGGACAGTCACCGCGCAGATACGCAGTATTTT.

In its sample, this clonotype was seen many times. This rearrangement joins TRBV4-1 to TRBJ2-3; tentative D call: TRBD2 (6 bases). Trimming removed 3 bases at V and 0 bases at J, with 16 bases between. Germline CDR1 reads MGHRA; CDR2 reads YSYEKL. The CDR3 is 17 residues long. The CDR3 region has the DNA TGCGCCAGCAGCCATATCCTTAGCGGAGACAGCACAGATACGCAGTATTTT. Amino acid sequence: CASSHILSGDSTDTQYF.

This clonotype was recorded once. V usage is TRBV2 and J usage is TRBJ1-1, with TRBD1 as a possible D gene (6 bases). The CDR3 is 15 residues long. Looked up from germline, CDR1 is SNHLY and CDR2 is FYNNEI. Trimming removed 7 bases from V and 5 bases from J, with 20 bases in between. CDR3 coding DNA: TGTGCCAGCACTGTTCGGGGGGGGGCTGGAACTGAAGCTTTCTTT. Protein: CASTVRGGAGTEAFF.

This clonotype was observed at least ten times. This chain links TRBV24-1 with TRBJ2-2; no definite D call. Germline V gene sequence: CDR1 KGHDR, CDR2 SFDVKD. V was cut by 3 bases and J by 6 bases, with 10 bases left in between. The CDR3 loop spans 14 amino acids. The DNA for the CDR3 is TGTGCCACCAGTGATAGACGACACCCCGGGGAGCTGTTTTTT. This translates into CATSDRRHPGELFF.

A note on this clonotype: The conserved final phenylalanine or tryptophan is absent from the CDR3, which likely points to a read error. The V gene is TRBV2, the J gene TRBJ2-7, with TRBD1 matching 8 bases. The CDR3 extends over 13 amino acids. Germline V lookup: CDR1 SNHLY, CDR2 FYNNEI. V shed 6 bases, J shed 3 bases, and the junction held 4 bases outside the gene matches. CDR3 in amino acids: CASSRDRNYEQYL. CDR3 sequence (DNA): TGTGCCAGCAGCAGGGACAGGAACTACGAGCAGTACTTA.

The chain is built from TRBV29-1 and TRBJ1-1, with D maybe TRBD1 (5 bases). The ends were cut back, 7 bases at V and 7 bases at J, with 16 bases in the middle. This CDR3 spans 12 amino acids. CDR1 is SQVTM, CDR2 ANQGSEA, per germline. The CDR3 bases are TGCAGCGGGTTAAGGGGAGGAATTGAAGCTTTCTTT. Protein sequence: CSGLRGGIEAFF.

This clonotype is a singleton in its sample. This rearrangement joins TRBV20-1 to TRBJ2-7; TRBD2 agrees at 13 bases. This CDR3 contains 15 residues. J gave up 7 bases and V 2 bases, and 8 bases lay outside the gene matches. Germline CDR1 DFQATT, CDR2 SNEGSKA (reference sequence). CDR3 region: CSARTTSGGTKEQYF. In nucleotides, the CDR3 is TGCAGTGCTAGAACGACTAGCGGGGGGACCAAAGAGCAGTACTTC.

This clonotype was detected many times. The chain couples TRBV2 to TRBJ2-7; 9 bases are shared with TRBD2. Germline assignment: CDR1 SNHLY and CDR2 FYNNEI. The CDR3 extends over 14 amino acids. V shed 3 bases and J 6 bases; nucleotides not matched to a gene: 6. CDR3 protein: CASSEGGTSTEQYF. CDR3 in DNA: TGTGCCAGCAGTGAGGGTGGGACTAGCACCGAGCAGTACTTC.

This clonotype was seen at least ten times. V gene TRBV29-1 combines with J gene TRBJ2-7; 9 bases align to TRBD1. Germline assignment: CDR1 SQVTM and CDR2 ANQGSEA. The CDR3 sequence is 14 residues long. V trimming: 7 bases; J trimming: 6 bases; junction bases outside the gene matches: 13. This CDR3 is CSGGQGSFSGEQYF. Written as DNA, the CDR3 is TGCAGCGGGGGACAGGGTTCCTTCTCGGGCGAGCAGTACTTC.

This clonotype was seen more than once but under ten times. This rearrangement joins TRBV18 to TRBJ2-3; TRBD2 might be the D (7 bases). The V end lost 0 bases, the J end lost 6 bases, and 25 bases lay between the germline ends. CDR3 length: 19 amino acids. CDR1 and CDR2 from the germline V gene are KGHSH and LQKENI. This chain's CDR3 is CASSPPRGPAGHLWDTQYF. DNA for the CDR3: TGTGCCAGCTCACCACCGAGAGGGCCAGCGGGACATCTATGGGATACGCAGTATTTT.

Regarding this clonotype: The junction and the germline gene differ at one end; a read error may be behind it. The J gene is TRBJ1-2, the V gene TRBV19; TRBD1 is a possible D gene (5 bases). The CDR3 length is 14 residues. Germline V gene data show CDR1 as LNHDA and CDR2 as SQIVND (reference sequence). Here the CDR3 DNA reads TGTGCCGGTAGTACAAAAGTTACAGGTCCCGGCTACACCTTC. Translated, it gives CAGSTKVTGPGYTF. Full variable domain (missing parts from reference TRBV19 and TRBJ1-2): DGGITQSPKYLFRKEGQNVTLSCEQNLNHDAMYWYRQDPGQGLRLIYYSQIVNDFQKGDIAEGYSVSREKKESFPLTVTSAQKNPTAFYLCAGSTKVTGPGYTFGSGTRLTVV.